A selection of T cell receptor beta chains follows, all from one sample in a study of cytomegalovirus exposure and HLA in healthy donors. Produced via immunoSEQ multiplex PCR; TCRdb's table is partial and in-frame only. The profile covers about 170,000 clones, with about 83% appearing a single time and 1.4% taken by the ten largest. Sequenced input: PBMCs. These receptor sequences come from a woman between 25 and 40 years old in good health and CMV-seronegative. Both conserved end residues are part of each CDR3. A D gene is named only where the DNA matches it firmly. Not all rows give a size; the values are once, few, many and, for expanded clones, a class.

d_gene: -
abundance: -
v_gene: TRBV6-5
j_gene: TRBJ1-4
CDR3nt: TGTGCCAGCAGTTACGCCTCCGGGACAAGGAATGAAAAACTGTTTTTT
CDR3aa: CASSYASGTRNEKLFF

d_gene: TRBD2
abundance: -
v_gene: TRBV15
j_gene: TRBJ2-7
CDR3nt: TGTGCCACCAGCATCAGACGGACTAGCAATCTCCACGAGCAGTACTTC
CDR3aa: CATSIRRTSNLHEQYF

d_gene: -
abundance: -
v_gene: TRBV4-3
j_gene: TRBJ1-1
CDR3nt: TGCGCCAGCAGCCAAACAGGGCTCACTGAAGCTTTCTTT
CDR3aa: CASSQTGLTEAFF

d_gene: -
abundance: -
v_gene: TRBV6-1
j_gene: TRBJ1-1
CDR3nt: TGTGCCAGCAGTATCGGGGGCGGGGGTACTGAAGCTTTCTTT
CDR3aa: CASSIGGGGTEAFF

d_gene: TRBD1
abundance: -
v_gene: TRBV5-4
j_gene: TRBJ2-1
CDR3nt: TGTGCCAGCAGCGGGACCGGGACAGGGGCTGTAGGCGAGCAGTTCTTC
CDR3aa: CASSGTGTGAVGEQFF

d_gene: TRBD1
abundance: -
v_gene: TRBV27
j_gene: TRBJ1-1
CDR3nt: TGTGCCAGCAGGCCGGGACAGGGCACTGAAGCTTTCTTT
CDR3aa: CASRPGQGTEAFF

d_gene: -
abundance: -
v_gene: TRBV19
j_gene: TRBJ2-1
CDR3nt: TGTGCCAGTAGTATAGCTACAGGGCCTGAGCAGTTCTTC
CDR3aa: CASSIATGPEQFF

d_gene: -
abundance: -
v_gene: TRBV2
j_gene: TRBJ1-3
CDR3nt: TGTGCCAGCAGTGAGGCACCACCTGGAAACACCATATATTTT
CDR3aa: CASSEAPPGNTIYF

d_gene: -
abundance: -
v_gene: TRBV15
j_gene: TRBJ2-1
CDR3nt: TGTGCCACCAGCAGAGATATGGACAGCCTGAACCATGAGCAGTTCTTC
CDR3aa: CATSRDMDSLNHEQFF

d_gene: -
abundance: -
v_gene: TRBV19
j_gene: TRBJ1-6
CDR3nt: TGTGCCAGTAGTACCATGGGCCTCGGACAGAATTCACCCCTCCACTTT
CDR3aa: CASSTMGLGQNSPLHF

d_gene: TRBD1
abundance: -
v_gene: TRBV29-1
j_gene: TRBJ2-1
CDR3nt: TGCAGCGGTACAGGGGCGCGAGGGAAAAATGAGCAGTTCTTC
CDR3aa: CSGTGARGKNEQFF

d_gene: -
abundance: -
v_gene: TRBV14
j_gene: TRBJ1-5
CDR3nt: TGTGCCAGCAGCCAAGATGGCAGGAATCAGCCCCAGCATTTT
CDR3aa: CASSQDGRNQPQHF

d_gene: -
abundance: -
v_gene: TRBV7-4
j_gene: TRBJ1-3
CDR3nt: TGTGCCAGCACCGATCAACAGGGTTGGGGAAACACCATATATTTT
CDR3aa: CASTDQQGWGNTIYF

d_gene: TRBD1
abundance: -
v_gene: TRBV10-2
j_gene: TRBJ1-4
CDR3nt: TGCGCCAGCAGTGGGGCCCCTGACAGGGGCTCAAAACTGTTTTTT
CDR3aa: CASSGAPDRGSKLFF

d_gene: -
abundance: -
v_gene: TRBV15
j_gene: TRBJ2-7
CDR3nt: TGTGCCACCAGCAGAGATGGGCAGACTAGAAACTTC
CDR3aa: CATSRDGQTRNF

d_gene: TRBD2
abundance: -
v_gene: TRBV7-8
j_gene: TRBJ2-1
CDR3nt: TGTGCCAGCAGCTTACAACTAGCGGGGGGCGATGAGCAGTTCTTC
CDR3aa: CASSLQLAGGDEQFF

d_gene: -
abundance: -
v_gene: TRBV7-6
j_gene: TRBJ1-1
CDR3nt: TGTGCCAGCAGCTTAGCCCCGGGCACTGAAGCTTTCTTT
CDR3aa: CASSLAPGTEAFF

d_gene: -
abundance: -
v_gene: TRBV25-1
j_gene: TRBJ1-4
CDR3nt: TGTGCCAGCAGTGCCTTACAGGGAACTAATGAAAAACTGTTTTTT
CDR3aa: CASSALQGTNEKLFF

d_gene: -
abundance: -
v_gene: TRBV4-1
j_gene: TRBJ2-4
CDR3nt: TGCGCCAGCAGCCAGACGAAGAACGCGGGACAGCTAGCCAAAAACATTCAGTACTTC
CDR3aa: CASSQTKNAGQLAKNIQYF

d_gene: -
abundance: -
v_gene: TRBV9
j_gene: TRBJ2-3
CDR3nt: TGTGCCAGCAGCGTGGGCCGGGGTGCGCGCGGACCAGATACGCAGTATTTT
CDR3aa: CASSVGRGARGPDTQYF

d_gene: TRBD2
abundance: -
v_gene: TRBV5-1
j_gene: TRBJ2-3
CDR3nt: TGCGCCAGCAGCTTGAGGGGACTAGCGGGCGACACGCAGTATTTT
CDR3aa: CASSLRGLAGDTQYF

d_gene: TRBD1
abundance: -
v_gene: TRBV6-4
j_gene: TRBJ1-5
CDR3nt: TGTGCCAGCAGCGCCCGCCCCGGGACAGGGTATTTTCAGCCCCAGCATTTT
CDR3aa: CASSARPGTGYFQPQHF

d_gene: -
abundance: once
v_gene: TRBV7-9
j_gene: TRBJ1-1
CDR3nt: TGTGCCAGCAACTGGGGGGGGAACACTGAAGCTTTCTTT
CDR3aa: CASNWGGNTEAFF

d_gene: TRBD2
abundance: once
v_gene: TRBV5-4
j_gene: TRBJ2-1
CDR3nt: TGTGCCAGCAGCTTCAGCCCGGGGGGGTTCGATGAGCAGTTCTTC
CDR3aa: CASSFSPGGFDEQFF

d_gene: -
abundance: -
v_gene: TRBV6-5
j_gene: TRBJ1-1
CDR3nt: TGTGCCAGCACCCAAGACAGGATGAACACTGAAGCTTTCTTT
CDR3aa: CASTQDRMNTEAFF

d_gene: TRBD1
abundance: once
v_gene: TRBV18
j_gene: TRBJ2-3
CDR3nt: TGTGCCAGCTCCCCCGGGACAGCCACAGATACGCAGTATTTT
CDR3aa: CASSPGTATDTQYF

d_gene: -
abundance: -
v_gene: TRBV6-5
j_gene: TRBJ1-1
CDR3nt: TGTGCCAGCAGTCCCGGGAACTATGGGGCTTTCTTT
CDR3aa: CASSPGNYGAFF

d_gene: -
abundance: -
v_gene: TRBV5-1
j_gene: TRBJ2-1
CDR3nt: TGCGCCAGCAGCTTGTGGGGACAACGGAAAGAGGATGAGCAGTTCTTC
CDR3aa: CASSLWGQRKEDEQFF

d_gene: TRBD2
abundance: once
v_gene: TRBV7-8
j_gene: TRBJ2-5
CDR3nt: TGTGCCAGCAGCTTAGCCCCGGTAGGGCTAGCGGGGGGCGAGACCCAGTACTTC
CDR3aa: CASSLAPVGLAGGETQYF

d_gene: TRBD2
abundance: -
v_gene: TRBV9
j_gene: TRBJ2-3
CDR3nt: TGTGCCAGCAGCGGTAGCGGGGGGAACACAGATACGCAGTATTTT
CDR3aa: CASSGSGGNTDTQYF

d_gene: -
abundance: once
v_gene: TRBV7-9
j_gene: TRBJ2-7
CDR3nt: TGTGCCAGCAGCGCGACACCCTCCTACGAGCAGTACTTC
CDR3aa: CASSATPSYEQYF

d_gene: TRBD1
abundance: -
v_gene: TRBV5-4
j_gene: TRBJ2-2
CDR3nt: TGTGCCAGCAGCTTGTGGGACAGGGGATCCGGGGAGCTGTTTTTT
CDR3aa: CASSLWDRGSGELFF